The text below deals with one T cell receptor beta chain. Its antigen remains unknown. This sample was included in a study of T cells in Graves' hyperthyroidism and ophthalmopathy. Template material for amplifying TCR beta CDR3 regions consisted of RNA transcripts. An initial round of RT-PCR targeting the TCR CDR3 relied on the HTBI primer set. TCRdb itself ran the multiplex PCR reads through MiXCR, one entry per CDR3 protein. The table has fewer than 450,000 distinct CDR3 sequences, 17% seen once. Overall study results and limits: The model made its ophthalmopathy prediction, and onset followed a median approximately 7 months later.

The CDR3 has 17 amino acids. Germline assignment: CDR1 SGHAT and CDR2 FQNNGV. V lost 1 base and J lost 9; bases outside the gene matches: 13. This clonotype was sampled from a woman younger than 45 with Graves' hyperthyroidism that later progressed to Graves' ophthalmopathy. V usage is TRBV11-2 and J usage is TRBJ2-1; 9 bases are shared with TRBD1. The sequenced sample was blood. The CDR3 DNA reads TGTGCCAGCAGCTTAGTGTTCGGGACAGGGTATTACGGTGAGCAGTTCTTC. Translating gives CASSLVFGTGYYGEQFF.